Listed here are 25 T cell receptor beta chains from one sample, sequenced in a study of blood T cell repertoires in COVID-19. Repertoires were generated with immunoSEQ multiplex PCR, while TCRdb's copy carries only in-frame clones and drops some. The sample lists 360,000 or so clones, over 85% occurring once. Sequenced input: PBMCs or T cells enriched from blood (not recorded which). Receptor source: a woman between 25 and 40 years old who had recovered from COVID-19.

The chain has TRBV7-2 and TRBJ2-7; the D is unclear. Germline CDR1 reads SGHTA; CDR2 reads FQGNSA. Trimming cost V 1 base and J 7 bases, with 14 bases left between them. The CDR3 runs to 14 residues. CDR3 sequence: CASSLVPGHREQYF. In DNA form, the CDR3 reads TGTGCCAGCAGCTTAGTTCCAGGTCATAGGGAGCAGTACTTC.

J is TRBJ2-3 and V is TRBV18, with 8 bases that match TRBD1. The CDR3 is 15 residues long. Germline loops: CDR1 KGHSH, CDR2 LQKENI. V lost 4 bases and J lost 6; bases outside the gene matches: 9. Here the CDR3 reads CASSRRGQGSDTQYF. CDR3 sequence (DNA): TGTGCCAGCTCACGGAGAGGACAGGGCTCCGATACGCAGTATTTT.

The gene calls are TRBV30 and TRBJ2-7; TRBD2 is a possible D gene (6 bases). Germline V CDR1 and CDR2: GTSNPN, SVGIG (reference sequence). This CDR3 spans 12 amino acids. V was trimmed by 4 bases and J by 6 bases, leaving 13 bases between them. Written as DNA, the CDR3 is TGTGCCTGGAATGGGGGGATTAGCGAGCAGTACTTC. Amino acid sequence: CAWNGGISEQYF. The full variable domain, rest sourced from reference TRBV30 and TRBJ2-7, is SQTIHQWPATLVQPVGSPLSLECTVEGTSNPNLYWYRQAAGRGLQLLFYSVGIGQISSEVPQNLSASRPQDRQFILSSKKLLLSDSGFYLCAWNGGISEQYFGPGTRLTVT.

J is TRBJ1-5 and V is TRBV2, with D possibly being TRBD1 (5 bases). The V end lost 7 bases, the J end lost 3 bases, and 16 bases lay between the germline ends. The CDR3 sequence is 15 residues long. The germline CDR1 and CDR2 sequences are SNHLY and FYNNEI. CDR3 amino acids: CASKGEQGPNQPQHF. The CDR3 bases are TGTGCCAGCAAAGGTGAGCAGGGCCCCAATCAGCCCCAGCATTTT.

The chain couples TRBV5-1 to TRBJ2-3, with 10 bases identical to TRBD2. This CDR3 has 15 amino acids. Trimming at V came to 4 bases and at J to 4 bases, leaving 6 bases not matched to a gene. CDR1 and CDR2 from the germline V gene are SGHRS and YFSETQ. In DNA form, the CDR3 reads TGCGCCAGCAGCATCCTAGCGGGAGCCTCAGATACGCAGTATTTT. Its protein product is CASSILAGASDTQYF.

The chain combines TRBV2 with TRBJ2-5; D call uncertain. Trimming removed 3 bases from V and 5 bases from J, with 13 bases in between. Germline V CDR1 and CDR2: SNHLY, FYNNEI. This CDR3 is 14 amino acids long. DNA of the CDR3: TGTGCCAGCAGTGAGGAAGCGAACCTGGAGACCCAGTACTTC. This codes for CASSEEANLETQYF.

CDR3 nucleotide sequence: TGTGCCAGCAGCGTACTGGGAGACACCGGGGAGCTGTTTTTT. It specifies CASSVLGDTGELFF. This sequence joins TRBV9 and TRBJ2-2; the D gene is possibly TRBD2 (5 bases). The CDR3 runs 14 residues. Germline CDR1 SGDLS, CDR2 YYNGEE. The V end lost 1 base, the J end lost 3 bases, and 7 bases lay between the germline ends.

The CDR3 is CAWSQPTGLGTEAFF. As DNA, the CDR3 is TGTGCCTGGAGTCAACCAACAGGTTTAGGGACTGAAGCTTTCTTT. The genes are TRBV30 and TRBJ1-1; possibly TRBD1 for D (5 bases). V was trimmed by 2 bases and J by 5 bases, leaving 18 bases between them. CDR3 length: 15 amino acids. The V gene's germline CDR1 is GTSNPN and CDR2 SVGIG (reference sequence).

The chain joins TRBV9 to TRBJ2-1; 9 bases agree with TRBD2. V lost 0 bases and J lost 5; bases outside the gene matches: 3. This CDR3 region has 15 residues. Germline CDR1 and CDR2: SGDLS and YYNGEE. The CDR3 spells CASSVEGLADNEQFF. CDR3 DNA: TGTGCCAGCAGCGTAGAGGGACTAGCTGACAATGAGCAGTTCTTC.

The chain couples TRBV4-1 to TRBJ2-7; D unresolved. Per germline, CDR1 MGHRA and CDR2 YSYEKL. The CDR3 consists of 14 residues. Trimming took 0 bases from V and 3 from J, leaving 9 bases between them. The CDR3 loop is CASSQEGANYEQYF. Here the CDR3 DNA reads TGCGCCAGCAGCCAAGAAGGAGCGAACTACGAGCAGTACTTC.

The chain has TRBV5-8 and TRBJ2-5; possibly TRBD1 for D (6 bases). Trimming left V 0 bases short and J 6 bases short, with 12 bases between. The CDR3 has 14 residues. Germline V gene lookup returns CDR1 SGHTS and CDR2 YDEGEE. The CDR3: CASSLGDTPQTQYF. Written as DNA, the CDR3 is TGTGCCAGCAGCTTGGGGGACACCCCCCAGACCCAGTACTTC.

This sequence joins TRBV5-1 and TRBJ2-1; 12 positions match TRBD2. Germline values: CDR1 SGHRS, CDR2 YFSETQ. Trimming took 4 bases from V and 5 from J; bases not matched to a gene: 1. The CDR3 covers 14 residues. The CDR3 here is CASSTSGRNNEQFF. The CDR3, as DNA: TGCGCCAGCAGCACTAGCGGGAGGAACAATGAGCAGTTCTTC.

The chain is built from TRBV3-1 (or the pseudogene TRBV3-2) and TRBJ2-1, with 12 bases aligning to TRBD2. The germline V gene encodes CDR1 LGHDT and CDR2 YNNKEL (reference sequence). This CDR3 has 18 amino acids. The V gene end was trimmed by 4 bases and the J gene end by 7 bases; junction bases not matched to a gene: 14. The CDR3 is CASSRYLRLAGVGNEQFF. The CDR3 coding sequence is TGTGCCAGCAGCCGATATCTGAGACTAGCGGGAGTGGGGAATGAGCAGTTCTTC.

This chain connects TRBV7-9 to TRBJ1-3; no firm D call. The CDR3 loop spans 16 amino acids. The V gene's germline CDR1 is SEHNR and CDR2 FQNEAQ (reference sequence). V lost 3 bases to trimming and J lost 1 base, with 13 bases between them. The CDR3 here is CASSFGSRVSGNTIYF. CDR3 coding DNA: TGTGCCAGCAGCTTCGGTTCGAGAGTATCTGGAAACACCATATATTTT.

The chain is built from TRBV4-1 and TRBJ1-6; 8 bases match TRBD1. This CDR3 has 15 amino acids. The germline gives CDR1 MGHRA, CDR2 YSYEKL. V dropped 8 bases and J dropped 0; count of bases not matched to a gene: 3. The CDR3 spells CASRTGSSYNSPLHF. For the CDR3, the DNA is TGCGCCAGCCGGACAGGGAGCTCCTATAATTCACCCCTCCACTTT.

This clone appeared once. This sequence joins TRBV5-1 and TRBJ2-3, with D possibly TRBD1 on 6 matching bases. The germline CDR1 and CDR2 sequences are SGHRS and YFSETQ. The CDR3 has 14 amino acids. The V end lost 5 bases, the J end lost 4 bases, and 14 bases lay between the germline ends. CDR3: CASRIGGGADTQYF. The CDR3 region has the DNA TGCGCCAGCAGAATTGGTGGGGGCGCAGATACGCAGTATTTT. The entire variable domain, with the rest obtained from reference TRBV5-1 and TRBJ2-3, is as follows: KAGVTQTPRYLIKTRGQQVTLSCSPISGHRSVSWYQQTPGQGLQFLFEYFSETQRNKGNFPGRFSGRQFSNSRSEMNVSTLELGDSALYLCASRIGGGADTQYFGPGTRLTVL.

The chain recombines TRBV25-1 with TRBJ2-3; 10 nucleotides line up with TRBD2. V gave up 4 bases and J gave up 4 bases; unmatched junction bases: 11. CDR1 and CDR2 from the germline V gene are MGHDK and SYGVNS. This CDR3 has 17 residues. The CDR3 region is CASSGSPLAGVADTQYF. DNA for the CDR3: TGTGCCAGCAGTGGATCCCCCCTAGCGGGAGTGGCAGATACGCAGTATTTT.

This sequence joins TRBV7-9 and TRBJ2-7, with TRBD2 as a possible D gene (5 bases). The CDR3 extends over 16 amino acids. Germline V gene sequence: CDR1 SEHNR, CDR2 FQNEAQ (reference sequence). Between the trimmed V and J ends, which lost 5 bases and 1 base, there was a span of 18 bases. In nucleotides, the CDR3 is TGTGCCAGCAGCCCCCCCACCGGGGTCCTTTCCTACGAGCAGTACTTC. This gives the protein CASSPPTGVLSYEQYF.

The V and J genes are TRBV6-6 and TRBJ1-1; D uncertain. Germline V gene sequence: CDR1 MNHNY, CDR2 SVGAGI (reference sequence). CDR3 length: 16 residues. Trimming took 5 bases from V and 3 from J, leaving 19 bases between them. As DNA, the CDR3 is TGTGCCAGCAGTCGACCATCTCTTAGAGGGCACACTGAAGCTTTCTTT. Encoded protein: CASSRPSLRGHTEAFF.

The rearrangement links TRBV4-2 to TRBJ2-2; TRBD2 aligns across 8 bases. The CDR3 spans 16 residues. V dropped 4 bases and J dropped 0; count of bases not matched to a gene: 4. CDR1 is LGHNA, CDR2 YNFKEQ, per germline. The CDR3 loop is CASSPQGLANTGELFF. The CDR3 DNA reads as TGTGCCAGCAGCCCCCAGGGACTAGCGAACACCGGGGAGCTGTTTTTT.

The chain joins TRBV11-2 to TRBJ1-4; D gene ambiguous. The CDR3 consists of 15 residues. Germline V CDR1 and CDR2: SGHAT, FQNNGV. V gave up 0 bases and J gave up 4 bases, with 9 bases separating them. In nucleotides, the CDR3 is TGTGCCAGCAGCTTAGATCTGGGCAGTAATGAAAAACTGTTTTTT. Protein product: CASSLDLGSNEKLFF.

The V call is TRBV6-5, the J call TRBJ2-7; 7 bases align to TRBD2. The J segment lost 3 bases and the V segment lost 6 bases, leaving 5 bases of the junction unmatched. The V gene's germline CDR1 is MNHEY and CDR2 SVGAGI. The CDR3 totals 13 residues. As DNA, the CDR3 is TGTGCCAGCAGGGGGGACTATGACTACGAGCAGTACTTC. This codes for CASRGDYDYEQYF.

The genes are TRBV27 and TRBJ1-6; a possible D gene is TRBD1 (6 bases). V was pared by 10 bases and J by 4 bases, with 11 bases between. Per the germline V gene, CDR1 is MNHEY and CDR2 is SMNVEV (reference sequence). The CDR3 spans 13 residues. The chain's CDR3 is CAIGQGYNSPLHF. The CDR3, as DNA: TGTGCCATCGGTCAGGGGTATAATTCACCCCTCCACTTT.

This clone has just one count. This chain joins TRBV5-1 and TRBJ2-1, with a weak D call TRBD2 (5 bases). CDR3 length: 15 residues. Germline V gives CDR1 SGHRS, CDR2 YFSETQ. Trimming stripped 2 bases from V and 2 bases from J, with 11 bases between. CDR3 loop: CASSFLDSAYNEQFF. CDR3 nucleotide sequence: TGCGCCAGCAGCTTCTTGGATAGCGCCTACAATGAGCAGTTCTTC.

The V gene is TRBV19, the J gene TRBJ1-1; D remains unclear. Germline lookup yields CDR1 LNHDA and CDR2 SQIVND (reference sequence). This CDR3 comprises 14 residues. Trimming took off 8 bases at V and 3 bases at J, with 16 bases between the two ends. This CDR3 reads CASLSLGAHTEAFF. The CDR3 DNA reads as TGTGCCAGTCTCTCTTTGGGAGCTCACACTGAAGCTTTCTTT.